Included here is one T cell receptor beta chain sequence, with context. Diagnoses used clinical symptoms, serum thyroxine and TRAb, thyroid ultrasound and orbital computed tomography. The germline CDR1 and CDR2 sequences are SNHLY and FYNNEI. V was pared by 5 bases and J by 2 bases, with 7 bases of the junction left unmatched. CDR3 size: 15 residues. Amplification yielded TCR beta CDR3 regions, with RNA transcripts as the source. First-round RT-PCR with HTBI primers amplified the TCR CDR3 region. MiXCR, applied by TCRdb to the multiplex PCR reads, yields one record per CDR3 protein. The sample has just over 550,000 distinct CDR3 sequences, about half seen once. The data are from a study of T cells in Graves' hyperthyroidism and ophthalmopathy.

This clonotype was sampled from a young woman with Graves' hyperthyroidism. The sequenced sample consisted of peripheral blood or thyroid tissue (not recorded which). The rearrangement joins TRBV2 to TRBJ2-5; 8 bases fit TRBD2. The DNA of the CDR3 is TGTGCCAGCAGTAAGTTACTAGCGGCTCAAGAGACCCAGTACTTC. Residues: CASSKLLAAQETQYF.